This T cell receptor (beta chain) was recorded in a study of CD8 T cells in Susac syndrome. The study's findings and limits: The study conceded that its TCR sequencing and HLA analysis involved relatively few individuals.

Random hexamers were used to reverse transcribe an amount of roughly 0.45 to 1 ug RNA. TCRdb called the immunoSEQ multiplex PCR reads again in MiXCR, with one record for every CDR3 protein. The table lists 150,000 to 200,000 distinct CDR3 sequences, just over 90% of them singletons, with approximately 0.14% in the top ten. V dropped 5 bases and J dropped 5; count of bases not matched to a gene: 11. CDR3 size: 16 residues. The germline gives CDR1 LGHDT, CDR2 YNNKEL (reference sequence). On this clonotype itself: Its antigen is not known.

The chain recombines TRBV3-1 with TRBJ2-5, with 10 bases fitting TRBD2. The TCR comes from a human donor in good health. Sequencing input: CD4+ T cells from PBMCs. The CDR3 protein is CASSRAGGPLKETQYF. DNA of the CDR3: TGTGCCAGCAGCAGAGCGGGGGGGCCCTTGAAGGAGACCCAGTACTTC.